This T cell receptor beta chain was sequenced for a study of CD8+CD57+ T cells in acquired aplastic anemia. Study-wide context: Sorted CD4+ plus CD8+ cells gave DNA averaging about 3.2 ug. Findings and limits, study-wide: Shared by patients and controls, around 27 CD8+ CDR3s were abundant in patients. The study found no significant CD8+ Simpson's diversity difference between patients and controls.

This clonotype was detected many times. The antigen remains unidentified. Patients picked for sequencing had shown CD8+CD57+ cell expansion detected by flow cytometry. It was genomic DNA that served as the template for profiling TCR beta VDJ and CDR3. TCRdb re-analysed the reads in MiXCR, keeping a single row per CDR3 protein. The sample contains about 98,000 distinct CDR3 sequences, roughly two thirds of which appear only once. Sequencing was carried out using sorted CD4+, CD8+, or CD8+CD57+ T cells (not recorded which) from PBMCs. This clonotype was sampled from a human donor with aplastic anemia.

The CDR3 bases are TGTGCCACCAGCAGCCCCTCCTCCGGGCTTAATGAGCAGTTCTTC. This sequence encodes CATSSPSSGLNEQFF. The chain employs TRBV15 and TRBJ2-1; D gene uncertain. Looked up from germline, CDR1 is LNHNV and CDR2 is YYDKDF (reference sequence). The V and J ends lost 3 bases and 7 bases respectively, with 16 bases between them. This CDR3 is built from 15 residues.